This T cell receptor beta chain was captured by sequencing in a study of CD8 T cells in ankylosing spondylitis. This clonotype was detected only a few times. Its antigen is undetermined. CDR3 length: 10 amino acids. V dropped 6 bases and J dropped 4 bases, with 7 bases sitting between them. Germline lookup yields CDR1 SQVTM and CDR2 ANQGSEA. Libraries for TCR beta were made by quantitative 5'-RACE with molecular barcodes. Using its own MiXCR run on the 5' RACE reads, TCRdb lists one record per CDR3 protein. The sample has more than 650,000 distinct CDR3 sequences; about 10% are singletons. Study-wide points: Made up of eight highly homologous variants, a TCR beta motif appeared characteristic of ankylosing spondylitis blood.

Sequencing input: blood, either unsorted or a sorted T cell fraction (not recorded which). The TCR sequence derives from a male donor with ankylosing spondylitis. The chain links TRBV29-1 to TRBJ2-7; D gene ambiguous. In DNA, the CDR3 is TGCAGCGTGATTAAGTACGAGCAGTACTTC. Encoded protein: CSVIKYEQYF.